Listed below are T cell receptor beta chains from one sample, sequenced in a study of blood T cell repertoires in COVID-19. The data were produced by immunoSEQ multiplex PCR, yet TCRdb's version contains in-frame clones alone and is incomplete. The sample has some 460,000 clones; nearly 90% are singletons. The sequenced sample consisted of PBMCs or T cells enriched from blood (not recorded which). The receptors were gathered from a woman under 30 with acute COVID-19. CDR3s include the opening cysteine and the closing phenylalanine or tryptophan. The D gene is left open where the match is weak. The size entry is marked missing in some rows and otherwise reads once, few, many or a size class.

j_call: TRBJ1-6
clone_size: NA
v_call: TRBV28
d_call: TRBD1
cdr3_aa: CASSFYLRGLYNSPLHF
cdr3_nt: TGTGCCAGCAGTTTTTATCTTAGGGGGCTCTATAATTCACCCCTCCACTTT

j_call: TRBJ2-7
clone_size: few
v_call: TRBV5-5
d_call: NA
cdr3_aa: CASSLEQGGFYEQYF
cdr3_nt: TGTGCCAGCAGCTTGGAACAGGGGGGGTTCTACGAGCAGTACTTC

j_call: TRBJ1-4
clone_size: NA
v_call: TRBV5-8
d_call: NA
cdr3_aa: CASRIPGTTNEKLFF
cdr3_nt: TGTGCCAGCAGAATACCGGGAACAACTAATGAAAAACTGTTTTTT

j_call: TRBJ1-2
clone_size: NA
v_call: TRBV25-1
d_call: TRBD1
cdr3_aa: CASSANRGNGYTF
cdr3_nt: TGTGCCAGCAGTGCCAACAGGGGGAATGGCTACACCTTC

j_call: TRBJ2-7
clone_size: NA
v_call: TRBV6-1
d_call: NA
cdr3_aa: CASSKARQFTYEQYF
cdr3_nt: TGTGCCAGCAGTAAAGCCCGACAGTTTACCTACGAGCAGTACTTC

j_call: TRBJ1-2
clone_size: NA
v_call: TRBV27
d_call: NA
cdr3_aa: CASSRTGSSGYTF
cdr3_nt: TGTGCCAGCAGTCGTACAGGGTCGAGTGGCTACACCTTC

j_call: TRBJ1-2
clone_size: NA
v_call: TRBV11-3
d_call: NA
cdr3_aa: CASSLRGRANYGYTF
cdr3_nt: TGTGCCAGCAGCTTAAGGGGTAGGGCCAACTATGGCTACACCTTC

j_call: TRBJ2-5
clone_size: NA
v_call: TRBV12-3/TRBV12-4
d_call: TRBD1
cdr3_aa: CASRSGGWETQYF
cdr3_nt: TGTGCCAGCAGGTCAGGGGGCTGGGAGACCCAGTACTTC

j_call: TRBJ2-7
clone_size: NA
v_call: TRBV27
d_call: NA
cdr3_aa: CASSRDLRAYEQYF
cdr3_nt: TGTGCCAGCAGTCGAGACCTCCGGGCCTACGAGCAGTACTTC

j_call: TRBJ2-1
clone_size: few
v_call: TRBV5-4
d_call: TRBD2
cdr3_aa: CASSKTRLARNNEQFF
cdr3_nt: TGTGCCAGCAGCAAAACAAGACTAGCGCGCAACAATGAGCAGTTCTTC

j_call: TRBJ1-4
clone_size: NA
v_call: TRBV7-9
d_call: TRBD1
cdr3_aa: CASSLGTGYEKLFF
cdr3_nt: TGTGCCAGCAGCTTAGGGACAGGGTATGAAAAACTGTTTTTT

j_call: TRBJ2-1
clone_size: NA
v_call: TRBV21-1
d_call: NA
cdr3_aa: CASMGLRVHNEQFF
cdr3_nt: TGTGCCAGCATGGGGTTGAGGGTGCACAATGAGCAGTTCTTC

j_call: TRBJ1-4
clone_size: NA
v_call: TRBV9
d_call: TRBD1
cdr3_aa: CASSVTGGNEKLFF
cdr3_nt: TGTGCCAGCAGCGTGACAGGGGGTAATGAAAAACTGTTTTTT

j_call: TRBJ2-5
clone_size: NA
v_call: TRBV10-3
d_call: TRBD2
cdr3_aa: CAGSAGGPQETQYF
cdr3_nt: TGTGCCGGGTCAGCGGGGGGACCCCAAGAGACCCAGTACTTC

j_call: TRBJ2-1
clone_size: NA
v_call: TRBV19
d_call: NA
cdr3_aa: CATSKRNEQFF
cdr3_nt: TGTGCCACCAGTAAGCGCAATGAGCAGTTCTTC

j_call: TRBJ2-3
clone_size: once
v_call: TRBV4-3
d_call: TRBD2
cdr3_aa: CASSQDVLAETSTDTQYF
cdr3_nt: TGCGCCAGCAGCCAAGATGTCCTAGCGGAGACTAGCACAGATACGCAGTATTTT

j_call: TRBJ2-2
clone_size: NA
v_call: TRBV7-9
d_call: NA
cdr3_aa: CASSLLKGVHGELFF
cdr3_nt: TGTGCCAGCAGCTTACTCAAAGGGGTCCACGGGGAGCTGTTTTTT

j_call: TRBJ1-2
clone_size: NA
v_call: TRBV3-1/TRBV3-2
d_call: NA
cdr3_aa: CASSQGGNRVYGYTF
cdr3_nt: TGTGCCAGCAGCCAAGGGGGAAACAGGGTTTATGGCTACACCTTC

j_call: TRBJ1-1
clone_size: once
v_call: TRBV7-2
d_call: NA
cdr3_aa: CASTREITEAFF
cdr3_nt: TGTGCCAGCACCCGAGAAATCACTGAAGCTTTCTTT

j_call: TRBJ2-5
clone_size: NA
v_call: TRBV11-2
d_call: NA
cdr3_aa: CASSLNKAYYEETQYF
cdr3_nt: TGTGCCAGCAGCTTAAATAAGGCCTACTACGAAGAGACCCAGTACTTC

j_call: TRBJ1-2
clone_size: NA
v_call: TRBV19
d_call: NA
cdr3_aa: CASSIARPRPVGYTF
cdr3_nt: TGTGCCAGTAGTATAGCCAGACCCAGGCCAGTTGGCTACACCTTC

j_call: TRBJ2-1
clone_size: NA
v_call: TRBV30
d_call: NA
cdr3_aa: CAWGAGPSNEQFF
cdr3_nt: TGTGCCTGGGGGGCGGGTCCTAGCAATGAGCAGTTCTTC

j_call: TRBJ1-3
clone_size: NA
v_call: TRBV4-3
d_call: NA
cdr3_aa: CASSQDHSGNTIYF
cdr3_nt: TGCGCCAGCAGCCAAGATCACTCTGGAAACACCATATATTTT